The 17 T cell receptor beta chains listed next were all sequenced from one sample in a study of blood T cell repertoires in COVID-19. Method: immunoSEQ multiplex PCR; TCRdb's copy keeps in-frame clones and lacks some. The data contain 100,000 to 150,000 clones, over 75% of them singletons. Sequencing was carried out using peripheral blood. The receptors were sampled from a man aged 55 to 70 with acute or convalescent COVID-19.

The gene calls are TRBV5-1 and TRBJ2-3, with 8 positions matching TRBD2. CDR3 length equals 16 residues. V lost 0 bases, J lost 0 bases, and 3 bases stayed unmatched. Per germline, CDR1 SGHRS and CDR2 YFSETQ. The CDR3 here is CASSLAASGSTDTQYF. As DNA, the CDR3 is TGCGCCAGCAGCTTGGCGGCTAGCGGGAGCACAGATACGCAGTATTTT.

This chain uses TRBV7-7 with TRBJ2-3; D gene ambiguous. CDR3 size: 13 residues. The ends were cut back, 9 bases at V and 4 bases at J, with 14 bases in the middle. CDR1 SSHAT and CDR2 FNYEAQ come from the germline V gene (reference sequence). DNA for the CDR3: TGTGCCAGACCCTTAGTGTTCCCAGATACGCAGTATTTT. This gives the protein CARPLVFPDTQYF.

The chain has TRBV11-2 and TRBJ1-1, with TRBD1 matching 9 bases. V gave up 3 bases and J gave up 4 bases; unmatched junction bases: 9. CDR1 SGHAT and CDR2 FQNNGV come from the germline V gene. The CDR3 is made up of 16 amino acids. The CDR3 region has the DNA TGTGCCAGCAGCTTGGCTCCGGGACAGGGAGTCACTGAAGCTTTCTTT. As protein: CASSLAPGQGVTEAFF.

This clone was detected a few times. The V call is TRBV3-1 (or the pseudogene TRBV3-2), the J call TRBJ1-5; D remains unclear. This CDR3 is built from 13 residues. The germline V gene has CDR1 LGHDT and CDR2 YNNKEL (reference sequence). Trimming pared 4 bases from V and 2 bases from J, leaving 6 bases between. CDR3 region: CASSPGRNQPQHF. CDR3 DNA: TGTGCCAGCAGCCCAGGCCGCAATCAGCCCCAGCATTTT.

The V gene is TRBV13, the J gene TRBJ2-5; 11 bases match TRBD2. The CDR3 is 17 residues long. Germline CDR1 and CDR2: PRHDT and FYEKMQ (reference sequence). V shed 4 bases and J 1 base; nucleotides not matched to a gene: 8. CDR3 residues: CASSSRRGLAAQETQYF. CDR3 nucleotide sequence: TGTGCCAGCAGCTCCCGCCGGGGACTAGCGGCCCAAGAGACCCAGTACTTC.

The rearrangement joins TRBV7-3 to TRBJ2-3, with 9 bases fitting TRBD1. Germline CDR1 and CDR2: SGHTA and FQGTGA. V lost 4 bases, J lost 6 bases, and 5 bases stayed unmatched. The CDR3 totals 14 residues. CDR3 amino acids: CASSSQGARDTQYF. DNA for the CDR3: TGTGCCAGCAGCTCACAGGGGGCGCGGGATACGCAGTATTTT.

CDR3 amino acids: CAWSVGKTPLHSYEQYF. The CDR3 DNA reads TGTGCCTGGAGTGTCGGGAAGACTCCGCTTCATTCCTACGAGCAGTACTTC. V and J are TRBV30 and TRBJ2-7; TRBD2 is a possible D gene (5 bases). V lost 0 bases to trimming and J lost 1 base, with 19 bases between them. Germline V gene sequence: CDR1 GTSNPN, CDR2 SVGIG (reference sequence). This CDR3 contains 17 residues.

The table lists this clone with a few counts. The J gene is TRBJ1-5, the V gene TRBV2; TRBD1 agrees at 7 bases. This CDR3 region has 15 residues. With 10 bases clipped from V and 3 bases from J, the junction kept 12 bases outside the gene matches. Germline CDR1 is SNHLY and CDR2 is FYNNEI. CDR3 amino acids: CATSGGRGVNQPQHF. CDR3 DNA: TGTGCCACCAGCGGGGGCAGGGGGGTCAATCAGCCCCAGCATTTT.

The V and J genes are TRBV18 and TRBJ2-2; D unclear. V was clipped by 2 bases and J by 7 bases, with 8 bases between them. CDR1 and CDR2 from the germline V gene are KGHSH and LQKENI. This CDR3 has 13 residues. The CDR3 loop reads CASSPRRSGELFF. The CDR3 bases are TGTGCCAGCTCACCAAGGCGGAGCGGGGAGCTGTTTTTT.

The J gene is TRBJ1-1, the V gene TRBV19; D unclear. With 6 bases removed from V and 3 bases from J, the gap between germline ends came to 14 bases. The CDR3 extends over 14 amino acids. Germline lookup yields CDR1 LNHDA and CDR2 SQIVND (reference sequence). CDR3 in amino acids: CASSLGLEDTEAFF. The CDR3 nucleotides read TGTGCCAGTAGCCTGGGTCTCGAGGACACTGAAGCTTTCTTT.

The gene calls are TRBV3-1 (or the pseudogene TRBV3-2) and TRBJ1-3; TRBD1 might be the D (5 bases). Trimming took 4 bases from V and 8 from J, leaving 9 bases between them. The CDR3 is 12 amino acids. CDR1 LGHDT and CDR2 YNNKEL come from the germline V gene (reference sequence). The CDR3 bases are TGTGCCAGCAGCCCTCAGGGCCACACCATATATTTT. It encodes CASSPQGHTIYF.

V gene TRBV28 combines with J gene TRBJ2-6; no definite D call. Germline V gene sequence: CDR1 MDHEN, CDR2 SYDVKM. CDR3 length equals 14 residues. V lost 6 bases and J 0 bases, leaving 6 bases between the germline ends. DNA for the CDR3: TGTGCCAGCAGCTCAGGCTCTGGGGCCAACGTCCTGACTTTC. It is translated as CASSSGSGANVLTF.

Only one count was recorded for this clone. The chain couples TRBV4-2 to TRBJ2-7, with 12 bases lining up with TRBD2. V lost 1 base and J lost 4; bases outside the gene matches: 5. Germline V gene lookup returns CDR1 LGHNA and CDR2 YNFKEQ. This CDR3 spans 16 amino acids. CDR3: CASSQGLAGEEYEQYF. Here the CDR3 DNA reads TGTGCCAGCAGCCAAGGACTAGCGGGAGAGGAGTACGAGCAGTACTTC.

V is TRBV19 and J is TRBJ2-7; 10 nucleotides agree with TRBD2. The ends lost 4 bases at V and 7 bases at J; junction bases unmatched: 19. The CDR3 loop spans 18 amino acids. Germline V gene sequence: CDR1 LNHDA, CDR2 SQIVND (reference sequence). The CDR3 bases are TGTGCCAGTAGTACAAAGGGGGGGGCTAGCGGGAGACCTGAGGAGCAGTACTTC. Protein sequence: CASSTKGGASGRPEEQYF.

V is TRBV2 and J is TRBJ1-5; 10 bases map to TRBD1. The CDR3 covers 17 residues. V was pared by 5 bases and J by 6 bases, with 13 bases of the junction left unmatched. CDR1 is SNHLY, CDR2 FYNNEI, per germline. The CDR3 loop reads CASSPRTGGAQRQPQHF. The CDR3 DNA follows: TGTGCCAGCAGTCCCCGGACAGGGGGAGCGCAACGTCAGCCCCAGCATTTT.

As regards this clone: A junction end diverges from the germline sequence, so it may reflect a read error. The gene calls are TRBV3-1 (or the pseudogene TRBV3-2) and TRBJ2-5; D remains unclear. Germline CDR1 reads LGHDT; CDR2 reads YNNKEL (reference sequence). The CDR3 totals 15 residues. The CDR3 here is CASSQDLSNQESQYF. The CDR3 bases are TGTGCCAGCAGCCAAGATCTGTCAAACCAAGAGTCCCAGTACTTC.

The rearrangement uses TRBV14 and TRBJ2-5; 7 nucleotides match TRBD2. The V and J ends lost 6 bases and 5 bases, in that order; junction bases with no gene match: 12. CDR1 is SGHDN and CDR2 is FVKESK in the germline V gene. The CDR3 is 15 amino acids. The DNA for the CDR3 is TGTGCCAGCAGTCGTGGGGCTAGCGGTTGGGAGACCCAGTACTTC. It translates to CASSRGASGWETQYF.